These 17 T cell receptor beta chains were all obtained from the same sample, sequenced in a study of tumor-infiltrating lymphocytes in primary liver carcinoma. Extraction of RNA together with DNA used about 17-30 mg of unsorted bulk tissue. A primer matching the constant region was used to make TCR beta cDNA from approximately 500 ng of total RNA. The TCR beta library was amplified through three nested multiplex PCR rounds in a modified ARM-PCR procedure. TRBV1-TRBV30 forward primers and a C-beta reverse primer were used in the first two PCR rounds, which each ran for about 9 cycles. TCRdb re-derived calls from the multiplex PCR reads in MiXCR, one entry per CDR3 protein. The sample contains approximately 110,000 distinct CDR3 sequences, 64% of which appear only once. Sequencing was done on a sample of liver tumor tissue from sampling region 3. The subset denotes: tumor region T3, left-lateral pole. The receptors derive from a woman aged 60-70 years with primary liver carcinoma and hepatitis B virus infection.

This sequence joins TRBV11-2 and TRBJ2-7; D may be TRBD1 (5 bases). V was pared by 0 bases and J by 3 bases, with 12 bases between. Looked up from germline, CDR1 is SGHAT and CDR2 is FQNNGV. This CDR3 has 15 residues. The CDR3 region is CASSLESGLSYEQYF. In DNA form, the CDR3 reads TGTGCCAGCAGCTTAGAGTCAGGGCTAAGCTACGAGCAGTACTTC.

As concerns this clonotype: At one end the junction does not follow the germline gene, possibly because of a read error. The chain has TRBV29-1 and TRBJ1-5; the D gene is possibly TRBD1 (5 bases). The germline gives CDR1 SQVTM, CDR2 ANQGSEA. The CDR3 is made up of 14 amino acids. CDR3 region: CSVPETDSNQPQHF. The CDR3 bases are TGCAGCGTTCCCGAGACAGATAGCAATCAGCCTCAGCATTTT.

This clonotype was seen many times. The chain joins TRBV7-8 to TRBJ2-2, with a possible D match to TRBD1 (6 bases). V lost 6 bases to trimming and J lost 4 bases, with 18 bases between them. This CDR3 has 16 amino acids. Germline V lookup: CDR1 SGHVS, CDR2 FQNEAQ. The CDR3 here is CASRHITGWGTGELFF. DNA for the CDR3: TGTGCCAGCAGACACATCACAGGGTGGGGCACCGGGGAGCTGTTTTTT.

This clonotype has more than one count but fewer than ten. V gene TRBV11-2 combines with J gene TRBJ2-5; TRBD1 aligns across 10 bases. V lost 9 bases and J lost 1; bases outside the gene matches: 11. Germline lookup yields CDR1 SGHAT and CDR2 FQNNGV. The CDR3 contains 16 residues. The CDR3 DNA is TGTGCCAGTGGCTTAAGGGGACAGGGGATCCAAGAGACCCAGTACTTC. Protein: CASGLRGQGIQETQYF.

As regards this clonotype: The junction shows a germline mismatch at one end, possibly a read error. The gene calls are TRBV11-2 and TRBJ2-7; possible D gene TRBD1, 5 bases. CDR3 size: 14 residues. Per the germline V gene, CDR1 is SGHAT and CDR2 is FQNNGV. The chain's CDR3 is CASSIDRRGNEKYF. CDR3 sequence (DNA): TGTGCCAGCAGCATAGATCGAAGGGGTAACGAAAAGTACTTC.

The gene calls are TRBV6-6 and TRBJ2-1, with D uncertain. The CDR3 runs 12 residues. Germline V lookup: CDR1 MNHNY, CDR2 SVGAGI (reference sequence). CDR3 nucleotide sequence: TGTCTCAGCAGTTACACGGGTGCTGAGCAGTTCTTC. This translates into CLSSYTGAEQFF.

The V gene is TRBV24-1, the J gene TRBJ2-1; TRBD2 is a possible D gene (5 bases). The CDR3 is made up of 17 amino acids. Per the germline V gene, CDR1 is KGHDR and CDR2 is SFDVKD. V dropped 3 bases and J dropped 6 bases, with 20 bases sitting between them. The CDR3 DNA is TGTGCCACCAGTGATCTGGGTGCCGGGAAGAGCGCCAATGAGCAGTTCTTC. This sequence encodes CATSDLGAGKSANEQFF.

This clonotype has at least ten counts. The chain links TRBV6-1 to TRBJ1-1; D gene uncertain. CDR1 and CDR2 from the germline V gene are MNHNS and SASEGT. V lost 4 bases and J lost 4, with 13 bases in between. This CDR3 is 14 amino acids long. DNA of the CDR3: TGTGCCAGCAGTGCCCGGGTGGAGGTCACTGAAGCTTTCTTT. Translating gives CASSARVEVTEAFF.

This clonotype was counted only a few times. The junction does not match germline at one end; this may be a read error. The gene calls are TRBV11-3 and TRBJ1-2; D may be TRBD1 (5 bases). CDR1 and CDR2 (germline): SGHNT, YENEEA. This CDR3 is built from 14 residues. This CDR3 reads CASNLNPEGHGYTF. DNA for the CDR3: TGTGCCAGCAACTTAAATCCCGAGGGGCATGGCTACACCTTC.

The V gene is TRBV11-3, the J gene TRBJ2-1, with 7 bases that match TRBD1. This CDR3 has 17 amino acids. Germline values: CDR1 SGHNT, CDR2 YENEEA. CDR3 residues: CGCSLPGGGLGYNEQFF. CDR3 bases: TGTGGCTGCAGCCTCCCAGGGGGTGGGTTGGGCTACAATGAGCAGTTCTTC.

This clonotype is a singleton in its sample. This chain joins TRBV4-2 and TRBJ2-7, with D unresolved. The CDR3 is made up of 15 amino acids. V shed 5 bases and J shed 1 base, with 15 bases lying between them. Germline-derived CDR1 and CDR2 are LGHNA and YNFKEQ. For the CDR3, the DNA is TGTGCCAGCAGCAAAAAATTGGAGACATCCTACGAGCAGTACTTC. Translating gives CASSKKLETSYEQYF.

With regard to this clonotype: As the CDR3 is not closed by the conserved phenylalanine or tryptophan, this likely results from a read error. The chain is built from TRBV11-2 and TRBJ2-5, with a weak D call TRBD2 (5 bases). From germline, CDR1 is SGHAT and CDR2 FQNNGV. The CDR3 is made up of 15 amino acids. V lost 5 bases, J lost 6 bases, and 19 bases lay in between. The CDR3 DNA sequence: TGTGCCAGCAGCCGAGGGAGTGGGAGAGGACAGACCCAGTACCTC. It codes for CASSRGSGRGQTQYL.

On this clonotype itself: One end of the junction is discordant with germline, which a read error may explain. The CDR3 is CVWNVGTSVNEQFF. The DNA for the CDR3 is TGTGTCTGGAATGTAGGGACTAGCGTCAATGAGCAGTTCTTC. The rearrangement joins TRBV30 to TRBJ2-1, with 10 bases aligning to TRBD2. The germline V gene encodes CDR1 GTSNPN and CDR2 SVGIG (reference sequence). CDR3 length equals 14 residues. The complete variable domain, with remaining parts taken from reference TRBV30 and TRBJ2-1, reads SQTIHQWPATLVQPVGSPLSLECTVEGTSNPNLYWYRQAAGRGLQLLFYSVGIGQISSEVPQNLSASRPQDRQFILSSKKLLLSDSGFYLCVWNVGTSVNEQFFGPGTRLTVL.

The chain has TRBV6-6 and TRBJ1-2; no clear D. Germline CDR1 reads MNHNY; CDR2 reads SVGAGI (reference sequence). V shed 7 bases and J shed 6 bases, with 15 bases lying between them. CDR3 length equals 13 residues. CDR3 in amino acids: CASNWKVCDGYTF. The CDR3 bases are TGTGCCAGCAATTGGAAGGTGTGTGATGGCTACACCTTC.

This clonotype rates as medium-sized (0.01 to 0.1%). This chain links TRBV11-2 with TRBJ1-1, with D perhaps TRBD1 (6 bases). Germline assignment: CDR1 SGHAT and CDR2 FQNNGV. This CDR3 spans 11 amino acids. V was clipped by 5 bases and J by 11 bases, with 12 bases between them. In DNA form, the CDR3 reads TGTGCCAGCAGCCTAACAGGGCCCGCTTTCTTT. Its protein product is CASSLTGPAFF.

This clonotype was counted between two and nine times. The rearrangement joins TRBV28 to TRBJ2-7; D is ambiguous. The CDR3 is 15 residues long. CDR1 and CDR2 (germline): MDHEN, SYDVKM. Trimming shortened V by 6 bases and J by 0 bases, and 15 bases separated the two germline ends. The CDR3 sequence is CASSGQTFSSYEQYF. The CDR3 nucleotides read TGTGCCAGCAGCGGGCAGACGTTTAGCTCCTACGAGCAGTACTTC. The whole variable domain, remainder taken from reference TRBV28 and TRBJ2-7, is DVKVTQSSRYLVKRTGEKVFLECVQDMDHENMFWYRQDPGLGLRLIYFSYDVKMKEKGDIPEGYSVSREKKERFSLILESASTNQTSMYLCASSGQTFSSYEQYFGPGTRLTVT.

A word on this clonotype: A read error may explain this, as a much larger clone is one base away. DNA of the CDR3: TGTGCCAGCAGCTTAAATGCCACTGAGCAGTTCTTC. It encodes CASSLNATEQFF. V gene TRBV11-3 combines with J gene TRBJ2-1; D is unclear. The ends were cut back, 2 bases at V and 9 bases at J, with 8 bases in the middle. This CDR3 spans 12 amino acids. From germline, CDR1 is SGHNT and CDR2 YENEEA.